This TCR beta chain was obtained from a study of shared clonotypes between healthy human individuals. Study overall: Per donor, CD8 memory used one plate, CD8 naive used two, CD4 memory used three and CD4 naive used three.

The germline CDR1 and CDR2 sequences are SGHRS and YFSETQ. The CDR3 loop spans 16 amino acids. The V segment lost 6 bases and the J segment 2 bases; nucleotides outside the gene matches: 10. Per the original data handling: Filtering differed because ImmunoSEQ produced junction-only sequences that carried no quality scores. Data came from immunoSEQ multiplex PCR; TCRdb stores just in-frame clones and leaves some out. D and trimming were read from the DNA, whereas the V and J calls and clone size are those reported in that table. This sample has about 2.4 million clones, with approximately 94% found just once.

The chain has TRBV5-1 and TRBJ2-7; 11 bases are shared with TRBD2. The sequence was collected from a man aged 18 to 30 in good health. The sequenced sample consisted of naive CD4+ T cells sorted from blood. Indicated subset: CD45RA+ positively selected. The CDR3 spells CASTRTSGGLPYEQYF. CDR3 DNA: TGCGCCAGCACCCGTACTAGCGGGGGACTCCCCTACGAGCAGTACTTC.